This entry is about one T cell receptor (beta chain). Its antigen has not been determined. No base-level quality is on record; no much larger clone is a single base apart. The cysteine opens and the phenylalanine closes a CDR3 of 14 amino acids. The CDR3 DNA has 42 bases and is translated from base 1. CDR1 DFQATT and CDR2 SNEGSKA were looked up in the germline V gene (reference sequence). The V and J ends are trimmed by 3 bases and 0 bases, leaving 11 bases between them. The sample belongs to a study of blood T cell repertoires in COVID-19 (dated by TCRdb to between 2020 and 2021). In terms of the full investigation: Samples covering the acute and convalescent phases of COVID-19 were provided by collaborators in the United States, Italy and Spain. The material from the prospective study consisted of cDNA or gDNA derived from T cells, B-cell-depleted T cells, or PBMCs. Deeply sampled blood TCRbeta repertoires from subjects exposed to, actively infected with, or recovered from COVID-19 were included in the dataset. The repertoires were made available in a free public database intended to serve as a resource for research on the immune response to SARS-CoV-2. Samples were obtained from the ongoing ImmuneRACE study (first 160 participants) and from roughly 1,300 subjects provided by 6 global collaborators. A de-identified subject ID, COVID-19 status, age in years and sex were almost always included in the sample metadata. Where HLA class I and class II types were available, the types were taken from metadata supplied by the sample provider, not from assay-based typing. Points the paper makes about the study in general: Clinical and demographic metadata were provided uncurated, with the amount varying by source and participant.

TCRbeta CDR3 regions were amplified from genomic DNA by means of the immunoSEQ Assay, a bias-controlled multiplex PCR. The study's processing was this. The number of nucleated cells in each sample was estimated by amplification of reference gene primers within the assay. To quantify the absolute abundance of each unique TCRbeta CDR3 rearrangement, sequence reads were collapsed and filtered. For each sample, productive Simpson clonality was calculated as the square root of Simpson's diversity index across productive rearrangements. TCRdb carries this immuneACCESS record with in-frame sequences only. Its versions omit some clonotypes, under half of them owing to an unresolved V gene in the studies checked, with the rest unexplained. The DNA was the basis for D and trimming; V, J and clone size are from that table. This sample has about 170,000 clones in its table, and just under 85% of those were observed once. 2.5% to 3% of the sample is in the top ten clones.

One collaborating source in Seattle enrolled patients during active infection and followed them longitudinally through the course of disease. Whole blood was collected in K2EDTA tubes by collaborating institutions according to the institutions' own protocols. Collaborator samples were shipped for TCRbeta analysis as frozen whole blood, isolated PBMCs, or DNA extracted from either sample type. The sequencing sample was made of peripheral blood. This chain is built from TRBV20-1 and TRBJ2-5, with the D gene not confidently named. This clonotype was obtained from a woman of 80 years or more with COVID-19, enrolled during active disease. Here the CDR3 is given as CSASSSGYQETQYF. The DNA reads as follows: TGCAGTGCTAGTTCCTCAGGATACCAAGAGACCCAGTACTTC.